This T cell receptor (beta chain) was sequenced during a study of blood T cell repertoires in COVID-19. Overall study context: Spain, Italy and the United States supplied samples that represented acute and convalescent COVID-19. Sources were T cells, B-cell-depleted T cells, or PBMCs; the material itself was cDNA or gDNA.

Using immunoSEQ multiplex PCR, the repertoire was profiled, and TCRdb retains in-frame clones only, with some absent. This sample has about 120,000 clones, with approximately 71% found just once. Germline V gives CDR1 LGHNA, CDR2 YNFKEQ. V was clipped by 1 base and J by 9 bases; unmatched bases: 15. The CDR3 covers 19 residues. The V call is TRBV4-2, the J call TRBJ2-1, with 13 nucleotides matching TRBD2. The source is a human donor in a cohort sampled during active COVID-19. The sample comprised peripheral blood. CDR3 DNA: TGTGCCAGCAGCCAAGGGGCCACTAGCGGGAGGGCCCCGTGGGGTGAGCAGTTCTTC. This encodes CASSQGATSGRAPWGEQFF.